Sequencing of this TCR beta chain was carried out in a study of blood T cells in healthy people across ages. Study observations and caveats: TCR beta diversity per million T cells fell roughly linearly with age.

A second PCR, run for about 6 to 11 cycles, used a sample-barcoded 5' primer plus a J-beta primer mix. TCRdb processed the 5' RACE reads anew with MiXCR; each CDR3 protein has one entry. The sample carries nearly 800,000 distinct CDR3 sequences, roughly 50% recorded once. Comment on this clonotype: The antigen is undetermined.

They isolated at least 7 million PBMCs from each sample. V was shortened by 5 bases and J by 5 bases, with 9 bases between the two germline ends. Looked up from germline, CDR1 is DFQATT and CDR2 is SNEGSKA (reference sequence). The CDR3 loop spans 11 amino acids. Sequenced sample: blood. The TCR comes from a man aged 35 to 55 in good health. V gene TRBV20-1 combines with J gene TRBJ1-2; D is possibly TRBD1 (5 bases). The CDR3 loop reads CSAWTLYGYTF. Written as DNA, the CDR3 is TGCAGTGCTTGGACACTGTATGGCTACACCTTC.